The source of this TCR beta chain is a study of CD8+CD57+ T cells in acquired aplastic anemia. On the study more broadly: DNA recovered from sorted CD4+ and CD8+ cells had a mean of approximately 3.2 ug. Read counts for CD4+ cells (from healthy donors) averaged about 10.8 million. Study-wide points: Shared by patients and controls, twenty-nine CD8+ CDR3s were abundant in patients. CD8+ Simpson's diversity did not differ significantly between patients and controls.

The sample holds many counts of this clonotype. Antigen: not known. Genomic DNA acted as the template from which TCR beta VDJ combination and CDR3 sequence profiling were carried out. TCRdb re-derived calls from the reads in MiXCR, one entry per CDR3 protein. The sample includes 200,000 to 250,000 distinct CDR3 sequences, almost 35% of them seen just once. The CDR3 spans 13 residues. V was cut by 4 bases and J by 0 bases, with 9 bases left in between. Germline V gene data show CDR1 as SQVTM and CDR2 as ANQGSEA. The TCR originated in a human donor in good health, serving as a control. This sequence joins TRBV29-1 and TRBJ1-2; no clear D. The sample comprised sorted CD4+, CD8+, or CD8+CD57+ T cells (not recorded which) from PBMCs. The CDR3 spells CSVAEAANYGYTF. The CDR3, as DNA: TGCAGCGTTGCAGAGGCAGCTAACTATGGCTACACCTTC.